A selection of T cell receptor beta chains follows, all from one sample in a study of tumor and adjacent non-tumor tissue in lung cancer. One entry per CDR3 protein results from TCRdb running MiXCR on the multiplex PCR reads. The data hold tens of thousands of distinct CDR3 sequences, with around 64% observed a single time. Sequencing was carried out using distant non-tumor lung tissue. These receptors all stem from a man aged 65 to 79 with non-small cell lung cancer. Both conserved end residues are part of each CDR3. D genes are given only for firm matches. Not all rows give a size; the values are once, few, many and, for expanded clones, a class.

size	V	D	J	CDR3	DNA
few	TRBV7-2	TRBD1	TRBJ2-7	CASSPDRTREQYF	TGTGCCAGCAGCCCGGACAGGACCCGGGAGCAGTACTTC
NA	TRBV12-3/TRBV12-4	NA	TRBJ2-5	CASSLKLGDGTIYF	TGTGCCAGCAGTTTAAAACTGGGTGACGGGACCATATACTTC
medium-sized	TRBV5-1	TRBD1	TRBJ2-4	CASSLGDRGDIQYF	TGCGCCAGCAGCTTGGGGGACAGGGGGGACATTCAGTACTTC
NA	TRBV20-1	NA	TRBJ2-3	CSARDRQLATDTQYF	TGCAGTGCTAGAGATCGTCAACTGGCAACAGATACGCAGTATTTT
NA	TRBV7-4	TRBD1	TRBJ1-5	CASSIRQGEANQPQHF	TGTGCCAGCAGCATCCGACAGGGGGAGGCAAATCAGCCCCAGCATTTT
once	TRBV11-2	NA	TRBJ2-6	CAISSRVIGFSGANLLTF	TGTGCCATCAGCTCGAGGGTGATTGGGTTCTCAGGGGCCAACCTCCTGACTTTC
NA	TRBV28	NA	TRBJ1-6	CASSLPYNSPLHF	TGTGCCAGCAGTTTACCTTATAATTCACCCCTCCACTTT
NA	TRBV6-5	NA	TRBJ2-3	CASRHTRTKRSNTQYF	TGTGCCAGCAGGCACACCCGCACCAAACGATCGAATACGCAGTATTTT
NA	TRBV29-1	NA	TRBJ2-7	CGVGGSNYEQYF	TGCGGCGTTGGGGGCAGTAACTACGAGCAGTACTTC
many	TRBV12-3/TRBV12-4	NA	TRBJ1-4	CASSPSSQRLFF	TGTGCCAGCAGTCCGTCTTCTCAGAGGCTGTTTTTT
NA	TRBV20-1	TRBD2	TRBJ2-7	CSTRVWTSGSGDIYERYF	TGCAGTACTAGGGTCTGGACTAGCGGGAGTGGTGATATCTACGAGCGGTACTTC
few	TRBV20-1	NA	TRBJ2-7	CSAPGGWGSKAYEQYF	TGCAGTGCTCCTGGGGGTTGGGGTTCAAAGGCCTACGAGCAGTACTTC
NA	TRBV7-8	TRBD1	TRBJ1-1	CASSLRLGQLNTEAFF	TGTGCCAGCAGCTTACGTTTGGGACAGTTGAACACTGAAGCTTTCTTT
NA	TRBV28	TRBD1	TRBJ1-1	CASSLLQGAGIEAFF	TGTGCCAGCAGTTTGTTGCAGGGGGCTGGCATTGAAGCTTTCTTT
NA	TRBV11-2	TRBD2	TRBJ2-7	CASSLGAETSPEYF	TGTGCCAGCAGCTTAGGTGCAGAGACTAGCCCAGAGTACTTC
NA	TRBV11-2	NA	TRBJ2-5	CVSSLLGGAQEAQYF	TGTGTCAGCAGCTTACTAGGGGGTGCCCAAGAGGCCCAGTACTTC
many	TRBV6-6	NA	TRBJ1-1	CASSSPGNTEAFF	TGTGCCAGCAGTTCCCCCGGAAACACTGAAGCTTTCTTT
NA	TRBV20-1	TRBD2	TRBJ2-7	CSAGPIGRAYEQYF	TGCAGTGCCGGTCCGATCGGGAGGGCCTACGAGCAGTACTTC
NA	TRBV12-3/TRBV12-4	TRBD2	TRBJ2-7	CASRPTSCGYEQYF	TGTGCCAGCAGACCGACTAGCTGTGGGTACGAGCAATACTTC
many	TRBV5-5	NA	TRBJ2-3	CASSLARRDTQYF	TGTGCCAGCAGCTTGGCACGGAGGGATACGCAGTATTTT
NA	TRBV19	TRBD1	TRBJ2-3	CATRGNRGYTDTQYF	TGTGCCACCAGAGGGAACAGGGGTTATACAGATACGCAGTATTTT
NA	TRBV11-3	NA	TRBJ1-1	CGSSRGGTNMNTEALF	TGTGGCAGCAGCCGCGGCGGGACAAATATGAACACTGAAGCTTTATTT
few	TRBV6-5	NA	TRBJ2-7	CASRKDGGRPREQYF	TGTGCCAGCAGAAAGGACGGGGGGCGGCCGCGCGAGCAGTACTTC
medium-sized	TRBV4-2	NA	TRBJ1-2	CASSQERLQGARYGYTF	TGTGCCAGCAGCCAAGAACGTTTACAGGGCGCTAGGTATGGCTACACCTTC
many	TRBV6-1	NA	TRBJ2-4	CASRPWRDRKNIQYF	TGTGCCAGCCGCCCCTGGAGGGACAGAAAAAACATTCAGTACTTC
NA	TRBV6-1	TRBD1	TRBJ1-2	CAGSAGTGSPYGYTF	TGTGCTGGCAGTGCCGGGACAGGGAGCCCCTATGGCTACACCTTC
NA	TRBV5-4	TRBD2	TRBJ2-3	CASSGWDGGGPDMQYF	TGTGCCAGCAGCGGCTGGGATGGGGGGGGTCCAGATATGCAATATTTT
many	TRBV11-3	TRBD1	TRBJ2-1	CASSLEGTGFGDEQFF	TGTGCCAGCAGCTTAGAGGGGACAGGGTTCGGGGATGAGCAGTTCTTC
many	TRBV4-1	NA	TRBJ2-1	CASSQDGVAFF	TGCGCCAGCAGCCAAGATGGGGTCGCTTTCTTC
NA	TRBV10-3	TRBD2	TRBJ2-4	CAISESVAGARLDKNNQYF	TGTGCCATCAGTGAGTCTGTAGCGGGGGCCAGGTTGGACAAGAACAATCAGTACTTC
NA	TRBV29-1	NA	TRBJ2-7	CSVGRNLYDQYF	TGCAGTGTTGGACGGAACCTTTACGATCAGTACTTC